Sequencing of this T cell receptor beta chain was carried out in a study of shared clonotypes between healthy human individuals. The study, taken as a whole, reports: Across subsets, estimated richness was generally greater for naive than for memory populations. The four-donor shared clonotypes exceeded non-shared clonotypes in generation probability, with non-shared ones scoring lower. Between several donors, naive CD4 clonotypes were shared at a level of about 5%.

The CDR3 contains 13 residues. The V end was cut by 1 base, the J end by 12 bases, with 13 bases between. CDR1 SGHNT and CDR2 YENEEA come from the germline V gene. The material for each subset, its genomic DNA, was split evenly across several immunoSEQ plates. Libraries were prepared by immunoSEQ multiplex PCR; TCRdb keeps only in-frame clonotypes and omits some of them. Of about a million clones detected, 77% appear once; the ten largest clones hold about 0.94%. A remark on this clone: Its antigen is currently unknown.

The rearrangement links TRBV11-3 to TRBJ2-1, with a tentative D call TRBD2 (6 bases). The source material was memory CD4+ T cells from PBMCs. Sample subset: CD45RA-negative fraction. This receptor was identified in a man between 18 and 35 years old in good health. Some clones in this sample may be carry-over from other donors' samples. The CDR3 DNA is TGTGCCAGCAGCTTAGCCCAGACTAGTTTGCAGTTCTTC. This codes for CASSLAQTSLQFF.